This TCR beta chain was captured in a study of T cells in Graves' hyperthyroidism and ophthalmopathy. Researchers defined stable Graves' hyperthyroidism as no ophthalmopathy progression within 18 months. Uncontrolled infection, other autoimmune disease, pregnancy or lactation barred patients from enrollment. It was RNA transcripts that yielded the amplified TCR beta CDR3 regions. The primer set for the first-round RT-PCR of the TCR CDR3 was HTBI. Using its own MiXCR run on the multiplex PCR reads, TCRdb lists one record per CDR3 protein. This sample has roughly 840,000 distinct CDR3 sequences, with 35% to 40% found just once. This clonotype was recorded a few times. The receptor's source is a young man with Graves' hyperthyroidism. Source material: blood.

CDR3 in amino acids: CASSVDSENTEAFF. The CDR3 region has the DNA TGTGCCAGCAGTGTGGACAGCGAGAACACTGAAGCTTTCTTT. The chain is built from TRBV6-4 and TRBJ1-1; tentative D call: TRBD1 (6 bases). V was pared by 4 bases and J by 1 base, with 10 bases between. Germline assignment: CDR1 MRHNA and CDR2 SNTAGT. The CDR3 is made up of 14 amino acids.